This TCR beta chain originates from a study of blood T cell repertoires in COVID-19. V was pared by 2 bases and J by 8 bases, with 9 bases between. The CDR3 spans 12 residues. Germline V gene lookup returns CDR1 MNHEY and CDR2 SMNVEV (reference sequence). This clone was detected many times. The method was immunoSEQ multiplex PCR; TCRdb's version includes in-frame clones alone and lacks a portion of them. The sample records 250,000 or so clones, approximately 83% being singletons. This receptor was obtained from a woman aged 40 to 50 who had been exposed to COVID-19. Specimen: PBMCs or T cells enriched from blood (not recorded which). The chain uses TRBV27 and TRBJ1-1, with D hard to call. CDR3 sequence reads: CASSLLGREAFF. The CDR3 DNA reads as TGTGCCAGCAGTTTACTCGGTAGAGAAGCTTTCTTT.